The 15 T cell receptor beta chains listed next were all sequenced from one sample in a study of a mutant IDH1 vaccine in newly diagnosed glioma. Regarding time point: week 35, safety follow-up. Alongside topical imiquimod, each dose of vaccine comprised 300 ug of mutant IDH1 20-mer peptide. This table comes from immunoSEQ multiplex PCR, and its TCRdb copy is limited to in-frame clones, with some not included. Counted here are about 46,000 clones, 85% to 95% occurring once; the ten biggest clones make up less than 2.5%. Antigens for these TCRs are unknown. The specimen was PBMCs, collected from a glioma patient whose treatment included an IDH1 peptide vaccine. These receptor sequences come from a man between 45 and 60 years old with glioma.

The chain couples TRBV28 to TRBJ2-7; D gene uncertain. The CDR3 has 14 amino acids. The V end lost 1 base, the J end lost 2 bases, and 9 bases lay between the germline ends. Germline lookup yields CDR1 MDHEN and CDR2 SYDVKM. This CDR3 reads CASSLLPATYEQYF. For the CDR3, the DNA is TGTGCCAGCAGTTTATTGCCAGCTACCTACGAGCAGTACTTC.

The genes are TRBV28 and TRBJ2-4, with TRBD1 identical over 7 bases. Looked up from germline, CDR1 is MDHEN and CDR2 is SYDVKM. J lost 3 bases, V lost 4 bases, and 9 bases had no gene match. This CDR3 has 16 amino acids. The CDR3 nucleotides are TGTGCCAGCAGTTCCAGACAGGGTAGGGTCAAAAACATTCAGTACTTC. Protein sequence: CASSSRQGRVKNIQYF.

The chain combines TRBV4-2 with TRBJ2-7, with D possibly called TRBD1 or TRBD2 (6 bases each). Germline lookup yields CDR1 LGHNA and CDR2 YNFKEQ. The CDR3 is 15 amino acids. V was clipped by 6 bases and J by 3 bases, with 18 bases between them. The CDR3 is CASRGGRWEYYEQYF. CDR3 DNA: TGTGCCAGCAGGGGGGGCCGGTGGGAGTACTACGAGCAGTACTTC.

This chain uses TRBV5-4 with TRBJ1-2; D is uncertain. V lost 4 bases to trimming and J lost 8 bases, with 18 bases between them. The CDR3 loop spans 14 amino acids. Germline V gives CDR1 SGHNT, CDR2 YYREEE (reference sequence). CDR3 residues: CASSIDILPSGYTF. CDR3 DNA sequence: TGTGCCAGCAGCATCGATATCCTACCAAGCGGCTACACCTTC.

Notes on this clone: Additional DNA sequences in this sample encode the identical CDR3. The chain is built from TRBV7-9 and TRBJ1-6; D unclear. Germline V lookup: CDR1 SEHNR, CDR2 FQNEAQ (reference sequence). The V and J ends lost 3 bases and 8 bases respectively, with 11 bases between them. The CDR3 loop spans 14 amino acids. As DNA, the CDR3 is TGTGCCAGCAGCTTCAGAGCAGGCTATTCACCCCTCCACTTT. Translated: CASSFRAGYSPLHF.

This chain connects TRBV19 to TRBJ2-5; D gene uncertain. The germline V gene encodes CDR1 LNHDA and CDR2 SQIVND (reference sequence). The V end lost 1 base, the J end lost 3 bases, and 9 bases lay between the germline ends. The CDR3 is 14 residues long. The CDR3 spells CASSIVGQKETQYF. As DNA, the CDR3 is TGTGCCAGTAGTATAGTTGGGCAGAAAGAGACCCAGTACTTC.

V is TRBV4-2 and J is TRBJ2-3, with D perhaps assigned TRBD1 or TRBD2 (6 bases each). Germline loops: CDR1 LGHNA, CDR2 YNFKEQ. The length of the CDR3 is 15 residues. V lost 0 bases to trimming and J lost 10 bases, with 17 bases between them. CDR3 in DNA: TGTGCCAGCAGCCAAGACGGGGGCCAGGCGATGGCGCAGTATTTT. This codes for CASSQDGGQAMAQYF.

The rearrangement links TRBV6-6 to TRBJ2-5; D may be TRBD2 (6 bases). The V and J ends lost 7 bases and 4 bases respectively, with 13 bases between them. CDR1 and CDR2 from the germline V gene are MNHNY and SVGAGI (reference sequence). There are 13 residues in the CDR3. In nucleotides, the CDR3 is TGTGCCAGCAATCCCGGAGCGGGAGAGACCCAGTACTTC. Translation: CASNPGAGETQYF.

The chain joins TRBV9 to TRBJ1-2; D is perhaps TRBD1 (6 bases). The CDR3 is 14 residues long. Germline V gives CDR1 SGDLS, CDR2 YYNGEE. The V end was cut by 2 bases, the J end by 8 bases, with 16 bases between. The CDR3 sequence: CASSVHPTGSGYTF. For the CDR3, the DNA is TGTGCCAGCAGCGTCCACCCCACAGGGAGCGGCTACACCTTC. Using reference TRBV9 and TRBJ1-2 for the parts outside the CDR3, the full variable domain is DSGVTQTPKHLITATGQRVTLRCSPRSGDLSVYWYQQSLDQGLQFLIQYYNGEERAKGNILERFSAQQFPDLHSELNLSSLELGDSALYFCASSVHPTGSGYTFGSGTRLTVV.

The chain is built from TRBV25-1 and TRBJ2-3; TRBD1 or TRBD2 may be the D gene (5 bases each). V shed 10 bases and J shed 6 bases, with 14 bases lying between them. This CDR3 comprises 12 residues. Germline lookup yields CDR1 MGHDK and CDR2 SYGVNS. The CDR3 protein is CAIGEGTDTQYF. CDR3 nucleotides: TGTGCCATAGGTGAGGGGACGGATACGCAGTATTTT.

This chain links TRBV5-1 with TRBJ1-6; D is undetermined. The CDR3 is made up of 16 amino acids. In germline, CDR1 is SGHRS, CDR2 YFSETQ. V was trimmed by 5 bases and J by 9 bases, leaving 21 bases between them. The CDR3 bases are TGCGCCAGCAGTCAAACTCCGGTTGAACCAGGTTCACCCCTCCACTTT. Translated, it gives CASSQTPVEPGSPLHF.

The chain has TRBV7-9 and TRBJ2-5, with TRBD2 matching over 14 bases. Per germline, CDR1 SEHNR and CDR2 FQNEAQ (reference sequence). The V gene end was trimmed by 5 bases and the J gene end by 4 bases; junction bases not matched to a gene: 9. The CDR3 is 17 residues long. The CDR3 reads CASSLTSGGAFRETQYF. The CDR3 DNA is TGTGCCAGCAGCCTGACTAGCGGGGGGGCTTTTCGAGAGACCCAGTACTTC.

V gene TRBV5-4 combines with J gene TRBJ2-5, with D perhaps matching TRBD2 (6 bases). The CDR3 is 14 residues long. The V end was cut by 7 bases, the J end by 2 bases, with 15 bases between. CDR1 is SGHNT, CDR2 YYREEE, per germline (reference sequence). CDR3 amino acids: CASRGTSDQETQYF. CDR3 nucleotide sequence: TGTGCCAGCCGGGGGACTTCGGATCAAGAGACCCAGTACTTC.

V gene TRBV2 combines with J gene TRBJ2-7, with a tentative D call TRBD2 (5 bases). The CDR3 has 13 amino acids. V was shortened by 4 bases and J by 3 bases, with 10 bases between the two germline ends. The germline V gene has CDR1 SNHLY and CDR2 FYNNEI. The chain's CDR3 is CASSGTADYEQYF. DNA of the CDR3: TGTGCCAGCAGTGGGACTGCCGACTACGAGCAGTACTTC.

CDR3 nucleotides: TGTGCCAGCAGCTTAGTAGGTGGGGAACAAGAGACCCAGTACTTC. Translated: CASSLVGGEQETQYF. This chain connects TRBV7-2 to TRBJ2-5; no reliable D call. The CDR3 totals 15 residues. Trimming removed 1 base from V and 2 bases from J, with 11 bases in between. Germline loops: CDR1 SGHTA, CDR2 FQGNSA.